The present T cell receptor (beta chain) was sequenced within a study of cytomegalovirus exposure and HLA in healthy donors. Use of 60 Vbeta and 13 Jbeta primers characterized the PCR. The data were produced by immunoSEQ multiplex PCR, yet TCRdb's version contains in-frame clones alone and is incomplete. Among under 150,000 clones listed, approximately 81% were seen once. The germline CDR1 and CDR2 sequences are MNHEY and SMNVEV (reference sequence). V was pared by 2 bases and J by 0 bases, with 4 bases of the junction left unmatched. The CDR3 is 16 amino acids. The source material was PBMCs. The chain has TRBV27 and TRBJ1-1; TRBD1 matches 9 bases. The sequence derives from a man younger than 30 in good health and CMV-seronegative. The CDR3 loop reads CASSLKTGGLNTEAFF. The DNA of the CDR3 is TGTGCCAGCAGTTTAAAAACAGGGGGCTTGAACACTGAAGCTTTCTTT.